The clone carrying this T cell receptor beta chain was found many times. What it binds is not known. CDR1 and CDR2 (germline): LGHDT, YNNKEL (reference sequence). The trim removed 1 base at V and 7 bases at J, leaving 7 bases unmatched. This CDR3 region has 15 residues. These data belong to a study of CD8 T cells in ankylosing spondylitis. Generation of TCR beta libraries employed quantitative 5'-RACE incorporating molecular barcodes. TCRdb ran MiXCR on the 5' RACE reads and lists one entry per CDR3 protein. The table has 180,000 or so distinct CDR3 sequences, more than 9% seen once. Whole-study results and caveats: There was reportedly significant enrichment of clones that were disease-linked in matched ankylosing spondylitis synovial fluid.

The sample was blood, either unsorted or a sorted T cell fraction (not recorded which). The clonotype was recovered from a male donor with ankylosing spondylitis or in good health (not recorded which). V and J are TRBV3-1 and TRBJ2-1, with 7 nucleotides matching TRBD1. The DNA of the CDR3 is TGTGCCAGCAGCCAAGGGATATTACAGGGGAATGAGCAGTTCTTC. It codes for CASSQGILQGNEQFF.